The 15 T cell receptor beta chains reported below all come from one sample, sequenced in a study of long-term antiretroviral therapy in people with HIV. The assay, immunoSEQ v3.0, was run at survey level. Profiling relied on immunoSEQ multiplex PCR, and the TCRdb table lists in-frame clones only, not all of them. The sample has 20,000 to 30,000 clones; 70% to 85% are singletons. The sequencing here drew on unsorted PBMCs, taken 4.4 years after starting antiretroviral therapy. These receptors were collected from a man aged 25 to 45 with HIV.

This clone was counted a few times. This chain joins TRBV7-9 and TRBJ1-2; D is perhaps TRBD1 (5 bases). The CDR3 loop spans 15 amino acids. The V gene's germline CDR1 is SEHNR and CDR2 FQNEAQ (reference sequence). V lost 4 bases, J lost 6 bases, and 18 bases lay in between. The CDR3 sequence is CASSSTRGPADGYTF. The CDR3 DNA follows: TGTGCCAGCAGCTCCACGCGGGGCCCGGCGGATGGCTACACCTTC.

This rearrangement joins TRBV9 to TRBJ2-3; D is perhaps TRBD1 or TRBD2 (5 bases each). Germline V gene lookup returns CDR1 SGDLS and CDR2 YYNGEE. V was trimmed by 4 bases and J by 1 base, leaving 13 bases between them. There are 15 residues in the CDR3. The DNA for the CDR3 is TGTGCCAGCAGCCCCAGAGGGGCGGGCACAGATACGCAGTATTTT. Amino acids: CASSPRGAGTDTQYF.

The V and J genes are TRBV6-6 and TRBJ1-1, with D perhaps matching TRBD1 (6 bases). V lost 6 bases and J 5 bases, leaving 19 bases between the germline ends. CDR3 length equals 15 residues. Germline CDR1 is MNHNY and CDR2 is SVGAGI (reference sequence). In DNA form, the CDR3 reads TGTGCCAGCAGGGAGGCGGGGGGGCGGGGGACTGAAGCTTTCTTT. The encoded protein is CASREAGGRGTEAFF.

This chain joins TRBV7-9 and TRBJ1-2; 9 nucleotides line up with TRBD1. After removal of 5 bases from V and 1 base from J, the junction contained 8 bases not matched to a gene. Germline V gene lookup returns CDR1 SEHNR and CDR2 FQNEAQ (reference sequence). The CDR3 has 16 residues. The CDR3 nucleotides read TGTGCCAGCAGCGACCGGGACAGGGAAGATAACTATGGCTACACCTTC. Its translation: CASSDRDREDNYGYTF.

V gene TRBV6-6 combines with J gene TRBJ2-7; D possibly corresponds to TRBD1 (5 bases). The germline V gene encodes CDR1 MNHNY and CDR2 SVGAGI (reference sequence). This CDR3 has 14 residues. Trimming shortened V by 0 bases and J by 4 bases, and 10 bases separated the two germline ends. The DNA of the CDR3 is TGTGCCAGCAGTTACTCCGGACAACCTTACGAGCAGTACTTC. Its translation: CASSYSGQPYEQYF.

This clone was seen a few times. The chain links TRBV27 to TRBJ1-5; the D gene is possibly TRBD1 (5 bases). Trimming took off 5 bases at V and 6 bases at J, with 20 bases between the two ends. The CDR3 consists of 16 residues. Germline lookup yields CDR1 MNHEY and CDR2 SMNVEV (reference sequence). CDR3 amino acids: CASSPLTLAGAQPQHF. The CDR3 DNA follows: TGTGCCAGCAGTCCGCTCACCCTAGCCGGGGCTCAGCCCCAGCATTTT.

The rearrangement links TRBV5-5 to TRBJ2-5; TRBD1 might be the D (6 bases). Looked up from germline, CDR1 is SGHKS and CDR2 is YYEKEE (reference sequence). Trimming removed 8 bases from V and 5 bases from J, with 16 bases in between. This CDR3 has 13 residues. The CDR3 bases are TGTGCCAGTCGTCCACAGGGTCACGAGACCCAGTACTTC. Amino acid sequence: CASRPQGHETQYF.

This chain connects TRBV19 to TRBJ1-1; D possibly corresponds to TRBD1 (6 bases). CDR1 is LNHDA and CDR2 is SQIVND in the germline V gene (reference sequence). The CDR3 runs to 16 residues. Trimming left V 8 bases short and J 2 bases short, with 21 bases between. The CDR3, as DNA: TGTGCCAGTTTTCTGGACAGCCCGACCTCTAACACTGAAGCTTTCTTT. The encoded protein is CASFLDSPTSNTEAFF.

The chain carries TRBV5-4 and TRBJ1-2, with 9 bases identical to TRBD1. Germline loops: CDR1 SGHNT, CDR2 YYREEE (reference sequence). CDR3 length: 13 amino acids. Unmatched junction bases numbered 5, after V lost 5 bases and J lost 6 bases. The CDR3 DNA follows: TGTGCCAGCAGTTTCGGACAGGGGAATGGCTACACCTTC. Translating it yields CASSFGQGNGYTF.

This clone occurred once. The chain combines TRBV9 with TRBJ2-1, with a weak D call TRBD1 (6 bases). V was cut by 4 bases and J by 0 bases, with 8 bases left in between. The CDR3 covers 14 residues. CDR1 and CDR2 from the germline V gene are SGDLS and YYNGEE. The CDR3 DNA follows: TGTGCCAGCAGCTTAGGGGGCTCCTACAATGAGCAGTTCTTC. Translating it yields CASSLGGSYNEQFF.

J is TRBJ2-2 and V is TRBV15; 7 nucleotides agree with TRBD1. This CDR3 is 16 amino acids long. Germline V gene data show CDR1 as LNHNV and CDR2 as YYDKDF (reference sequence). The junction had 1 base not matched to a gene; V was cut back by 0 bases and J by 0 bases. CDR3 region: CATSRDRGSNTGELFF. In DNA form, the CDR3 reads TGTGCCACCAGCAGAGACAGGGGGTCGAACACCGGGGAGCTGTTTTTT.

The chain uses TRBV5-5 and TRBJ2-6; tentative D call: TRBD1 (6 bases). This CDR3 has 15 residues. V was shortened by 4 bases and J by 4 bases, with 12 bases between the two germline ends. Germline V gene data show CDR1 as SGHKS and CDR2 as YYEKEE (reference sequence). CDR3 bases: TGTGCCAGCAGCACTACAGGGTCAGGGGCCAACGTCCTGACTTTC. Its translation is CASSTTGSGANVLTF.

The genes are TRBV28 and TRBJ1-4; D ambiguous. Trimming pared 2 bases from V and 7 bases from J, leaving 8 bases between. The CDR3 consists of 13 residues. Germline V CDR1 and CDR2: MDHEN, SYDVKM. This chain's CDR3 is CASSLGPFEKLFF. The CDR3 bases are TGTGCCAGCAGTTTAGGGCCGTTTGAAAAACTGTTTTTT.

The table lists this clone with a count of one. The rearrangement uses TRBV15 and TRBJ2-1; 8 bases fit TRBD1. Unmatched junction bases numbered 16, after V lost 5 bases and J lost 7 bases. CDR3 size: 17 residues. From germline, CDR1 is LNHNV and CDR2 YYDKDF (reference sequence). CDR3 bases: TGTGCCACCAGCGGGGTTAGAGGCAGGGGGCCAAGGAATGAGCAGTTCTTC. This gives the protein CATSGVRGRGPRNEQFF.

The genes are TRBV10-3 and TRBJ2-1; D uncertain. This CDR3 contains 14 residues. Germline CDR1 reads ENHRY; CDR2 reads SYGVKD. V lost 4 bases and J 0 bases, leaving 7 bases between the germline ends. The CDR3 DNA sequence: TGTGCCATCAGTGGTGACTCCTCCTACAATGAGCAGTTCTTC. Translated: CAISGDSSYNEQFF.